The sequence of this T cell receptor beta chain was determined in a study of radiation and T cells in renal cell carcinoma (TCRdb year 2020). Regarding the complete study: In total, 50 to 60 samples, comprising 26 tumors and some 27 peripheral blood samples, were subjected to TCR beta sequencing. The final blood draw was performed at 4 weeks after radiation, at the same time as nephrectomy. Across all 50 or so samples, 4,016,671 unique CDR3 nucleotide sequences, encoding 2.5 million to 3 million unique CDR3 amino acid sequences, were identified.

The CDR3 runs 14 amino acids, cysteine and phenylalanine included. The sequence is cut down to CDR3 DNA, 42 bases in frame from base 1. V sheds 5 bases and J sheds 1 base, leaving 8 bases between their ends. As encoded in the germline V gene, CDR1 is SGHVS while CDR2 is FQNEAQ. Reading the label with the study, this specimen's time point is: blood 4 weeks post-SBRT, at nephrectomy. The treatment or condition label on this specimen signifies: 15 Gy SBRT to primary tumor, nephrectomy 4 weeks later. The samples were obtained from a clinical trial, where primary renal cell carcinomas were treated with 15 Gy stereotactic body radiation therapy and then removed by nephrectomy 4 weeks afterward. To follow tumor-enriched clonotypes, serial peripheral blood was collected from radiation-treated patients at baseline and at 2 weeks and 4 weeks after SBRT. Every patient's renal cell carcinoma showed clear cell pathology. The QIAamp DNA Blood Mini Kit (Qiagen) was used to prepare genomic DNA for TCR sequencing. Samples were included in the analyses only if all quality control checks were passed.

This clone appeared a single time. What this receptor recognizes is not known. No base quality values were provided; no much bigger clone lies one nucleotide off. The study at large found these results: Effects of radiation dose or scheduling on the TCR repertoire could not be addressed with the single-armed trial design. Because pretreatment tumor biopsies were not available, the study could not determine whether clonotypes were already present within the tumor at baseline. Dynamics of the blood repertoire were not tracked past 4 weeks after treatment. In blood, the top tumor clonotypes increased from baseline to 2 weeks after radiation and then shrank by 4 weeks, which suggests a temporary expansion of tumor-resident clones.

TCR beta libraries were generated from genomic DNA with the immunoSEQ kit, following the manufacturer's recommendations. To prepare the libraries, a first multiplex PCR with proprietary primers was run, followed by a second PCR that added unique barcodes, and a bead cleanup was done after each round. Each sample batch included a kit-provided positive control reaction and a negative control reaction. The final libraries underwent checking on an Agilent 4200 TapeStation D1000 ScreenTape, volumetric pooling, and quantification by qPCR. An Illumina NextSeq500 fitted with a MidOutput 150-cycle cartridge performed the sequencing, running 156 Read1 cycles and 15 Index1 cycles with the kit's custom primers. The pooled library was loaded at 0.9 to 1 pM with an approximately 20% PhiX control spike-in. On the study's bioinformatics: Vendor-processed data were analyzed in R, and a clonotype was defined as all T cells sharing the same CDR3 nucleotide sequence. For clone abundance analyses, frequencies were normalized to the 10,000 most abundant clones in each sample. Public T cell clones, which averaged fewer than five per sample, were excluded before analysis. A difference in abundance of at least 32-fold between compartments was used to define tumor-enriched and baseline blood-enriched clonotypes. Clonotypes expanded or contracted between blood time points were identified with a beta-binomial differential abundance model. Similarity between tumor and blood repertoires was quantified using the Baroni-Urbani and Buser coefficient, and groups were compared with two-tailed Wilcoxon tests in R. As stored in TCRdb, this immuneACCESS dataset retains in-frame rearrangements with V and J assigned. A fraction of the clones does not appear; measured against another copy, unresolved V genes explain less than half of the discrepancy, and the remainder lacks a known reason. The DNA gave D and trimming, while V, J and clone size come from that table. Here the sample has 60,000 to 75,000 clones; around 80% occur a single time. The ten largest clonotypes hold over 5.5% of the sample.

The sequence links TRBV7-8 to TRBJ1-4, with an unclear D gene assignment. This specimen consisted of blood, obtained from a patient whose treatment included radiotherapy and nephrectomy. The receptor was derived from a man aged 60 to 75 with renal cell carcinoma. The CDR3 reads CASSQALTNEKLFF. The DNA is TGTGCCAGCAGCCAGGCGCTAACTAATGAAAAACTGTTTTTT. Here the CDR3 is joined to the reference TRBV7-8 and TRBJ1-4 genes, and the full variable domain is: GAGVSQSPRYKVAKRGQDVALRCDPISGHVSLFWYQQALGQGPEFLTYFQNEAQLDKSGLPSDRFFAERPEGSVSTLKIQRTQQEDSAVYLCASSQALTNEKLFFGSGTQLSVL.